The rows below give T cell receptor beta chains drawn from one sample of a study of blood T cells in healthy people across ages. TCRdb fed the 5' RACE reads into MiXCR, producing one record per CDR3 protein. Altogether hundreds of thousands of distinct CDR3 sequences are present, less than 35% being singletons, with the ten largest covering 15% to 20%. Source material: blood. These receptor sequences come from a woman aged 80 or over in good health. CDR3s leave out the opening cysteine and the closing phenylalanine or tryptophan. Each record gives: V gene, J gene, CDR3 protein.

>TRBV7-9|TRBJ2-5
ASRKTGAQETQY
>TRBV11-2|TRBJ2-7
ASSLASGVYEQY
>TRBV3-1|TRBJ2-1
ASSGPSLAGGPLNEQF
>TRBV11-2|TRBJ2-5
ASTPGWEQY
>TRBV5-4|TRBJ2-7
ASSLDGGQANRLSYEQY
>TRBV14|TRBJ2-7
ASSQDLSRGYEQY
>TRBV5-6|TRBJ2-3
ASSLEGAQTDTQY
>TRBV20-1|TRBJ2-1
SGGSYNNEQF
>TRBV5-1|TRBJ2-7
ASSSGYNERY
>TRBV20-1|TRBJ1-2
SAGRRTRGMGGYT
>TRBV7-9|TRBJ2-3
ASSFRAGNTQY
>TRBV7-2|TRBJ2-5
ASSSVQGAGETQY
>TRBV12-3/TRBV12-4|TRBJ2-6
ASYGYLLTGANVLT
>TRBV5-4|TRBJ1-3
ASSIRAPSSGNTIY
>TRBV2|TRBJ1-4
AGTTTFEKKLF
>TRBV4-3|TRBJ2-7
ASSLRGQLGHNEQY
>TRBV6-6|TRBJ1-2
ASSYGDGYGYT
>TRBV5-1|TRBJ1-2
ASSLEGEGYT